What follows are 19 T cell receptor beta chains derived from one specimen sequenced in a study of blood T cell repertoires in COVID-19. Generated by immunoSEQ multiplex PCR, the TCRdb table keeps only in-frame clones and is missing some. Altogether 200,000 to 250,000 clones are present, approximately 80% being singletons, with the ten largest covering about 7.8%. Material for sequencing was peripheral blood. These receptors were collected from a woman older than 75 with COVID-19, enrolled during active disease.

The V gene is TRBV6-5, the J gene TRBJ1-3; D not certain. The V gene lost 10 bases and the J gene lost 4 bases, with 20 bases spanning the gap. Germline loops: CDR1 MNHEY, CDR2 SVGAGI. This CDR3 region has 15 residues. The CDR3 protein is CATMADPARGNTIYF. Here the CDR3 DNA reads TGTGCCACCATGGCTGACCCAGCGAGGGGAAACACCATATATTTT.

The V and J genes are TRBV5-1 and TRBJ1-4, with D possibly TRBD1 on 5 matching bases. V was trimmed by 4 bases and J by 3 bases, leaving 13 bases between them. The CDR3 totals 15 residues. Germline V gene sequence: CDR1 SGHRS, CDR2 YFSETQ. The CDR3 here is CASSPRRGANEKLFF. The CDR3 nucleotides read TGCGCCAGCAGCCCGAGGAGGGGTGCTAATGAAAAACTGTTTTTT.

CDR3 sequence: CATSGGEAGAGDTQYF. The CDR3 nucleotides read TGTGCCACCAGTGGGGGGGAAGCGGGAGCTGGAGATACGCAGTATTTT. The rearrangement uses TRBV24-1 and TRBJ2-3, with 8 bases that match TRBD2. There are 16 residues in the CDR3. In germline, CDR1 is KGHDR, CDR2 SFDVKD. The V gene end was trimmed by 5 bases and the J gene end by 5 bases; junction bases not matched to a gene: 11.

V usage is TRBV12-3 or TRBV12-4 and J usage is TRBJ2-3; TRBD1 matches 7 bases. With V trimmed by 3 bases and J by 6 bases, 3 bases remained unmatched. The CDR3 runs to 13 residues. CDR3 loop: CASSFSRGDTQYF. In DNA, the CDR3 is TGTGCCAGCAGTTTCAGCAGGGGGGATACGCAGTATTTT.

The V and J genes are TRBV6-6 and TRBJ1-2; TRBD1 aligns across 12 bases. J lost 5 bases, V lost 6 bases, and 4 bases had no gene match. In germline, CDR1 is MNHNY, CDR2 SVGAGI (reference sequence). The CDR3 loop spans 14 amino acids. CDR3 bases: TGTGCCAGCAGCCGGGACAGGGGGCCGTATGGCTACACCTTC. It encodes CASSRDRGPYGYTF.

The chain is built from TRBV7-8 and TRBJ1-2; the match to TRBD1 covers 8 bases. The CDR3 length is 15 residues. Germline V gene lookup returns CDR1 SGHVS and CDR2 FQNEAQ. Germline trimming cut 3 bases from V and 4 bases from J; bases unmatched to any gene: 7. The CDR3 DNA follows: TGTGCCAGCAGCTTTCTCCCAGGGGGCACCTATGGCTACACCTTC. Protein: CASSFLPGGTYGYTF.

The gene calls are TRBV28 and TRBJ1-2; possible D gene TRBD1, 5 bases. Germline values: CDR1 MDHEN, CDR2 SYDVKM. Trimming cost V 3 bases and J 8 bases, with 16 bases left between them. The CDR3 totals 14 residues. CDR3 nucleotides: TGTGCCAGCAGTTTGGGTCCCTCGGGGGACGGCTACACCTTC. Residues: CASSLGPSGDGYTF.

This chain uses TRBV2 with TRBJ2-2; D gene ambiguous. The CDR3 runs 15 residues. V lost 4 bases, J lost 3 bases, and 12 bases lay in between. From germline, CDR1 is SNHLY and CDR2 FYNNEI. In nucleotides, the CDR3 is TGTGCCAGCAGTGCCAGTTTTGGGCACACCGGGGAGCTGTTTTTT. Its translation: CASSASFGHTGELFF.

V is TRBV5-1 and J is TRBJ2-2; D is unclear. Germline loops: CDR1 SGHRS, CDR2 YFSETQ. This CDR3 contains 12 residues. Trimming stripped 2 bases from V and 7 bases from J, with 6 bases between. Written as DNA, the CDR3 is TGCGCCAGCAGCTTAGACTTCGGGGAGCTGTTTTTT. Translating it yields CASSLDFGELFF. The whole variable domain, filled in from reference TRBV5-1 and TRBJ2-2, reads KAGVTQTPRYLIKTRGQQVTLSCSPISGHRSVSWYQQTPGQGLQFLFEYFSETQRNKGNFPGRFSGRQFSNSRSEMNVSTLELGDSALYLCASSLDFGELFFGEGSRLTVL.

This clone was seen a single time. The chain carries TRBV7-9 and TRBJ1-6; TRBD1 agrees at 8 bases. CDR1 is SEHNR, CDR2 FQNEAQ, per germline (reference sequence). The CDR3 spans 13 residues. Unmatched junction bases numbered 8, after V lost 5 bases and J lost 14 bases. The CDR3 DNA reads TGTGCCAGCAGCATCTACAGGGGGTTAACCCTCCACTTT. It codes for CASSIYRGLTLHF.

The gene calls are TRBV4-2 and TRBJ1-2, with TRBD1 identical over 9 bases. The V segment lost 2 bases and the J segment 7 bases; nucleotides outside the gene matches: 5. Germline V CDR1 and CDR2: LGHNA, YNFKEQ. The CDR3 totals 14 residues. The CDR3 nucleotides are TGTGCCAGCAGCCAAACAGGGGGCCTAGGTGGCTACACCTTC. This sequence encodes CASSQTGGLGGYTF.

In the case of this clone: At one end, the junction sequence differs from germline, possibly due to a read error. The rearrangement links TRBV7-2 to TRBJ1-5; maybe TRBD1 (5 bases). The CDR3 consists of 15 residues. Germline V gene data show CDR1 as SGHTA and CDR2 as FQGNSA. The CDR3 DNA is TGTGCCAGCAGTTTAGACCAGGGTTTCAATCAGCCCCAGCATTTT. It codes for CASSLDQGFNQPQHF.

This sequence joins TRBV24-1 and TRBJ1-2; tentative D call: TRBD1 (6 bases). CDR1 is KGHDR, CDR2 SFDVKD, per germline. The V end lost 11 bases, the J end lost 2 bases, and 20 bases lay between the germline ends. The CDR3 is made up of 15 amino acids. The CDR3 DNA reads TGTGCCATCTCGGGCACCACAGGGCCCAACTATGGCTACACCTTC. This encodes CAISGTTGPNYGYTF.

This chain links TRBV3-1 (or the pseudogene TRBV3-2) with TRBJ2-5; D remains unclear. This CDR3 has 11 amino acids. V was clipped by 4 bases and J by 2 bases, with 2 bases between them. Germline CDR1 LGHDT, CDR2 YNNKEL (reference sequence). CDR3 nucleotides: TGTGCCAGCAGCCTACAAGAGACCCAGTACTTC. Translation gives CASSLQETQYF.

In DNA form, the CDR3 reads TGTGCCAGCAGCGGCGTGGGGGCGAGCACAGATACGCAGTATTTT. The encoded protein is CASSGVGASTDTQYF. The V call is TRBV9, the J call TRBJ2-3, with TRBD1 as a possible D gene (6 bases). Trimming cost V 3 bases and J 0 bases, with 11 bases left between them. The CDR3 is made up of 15 amino acids. Germline V lookup: CDR1 SGDLS, CDR2 YYNGEE.

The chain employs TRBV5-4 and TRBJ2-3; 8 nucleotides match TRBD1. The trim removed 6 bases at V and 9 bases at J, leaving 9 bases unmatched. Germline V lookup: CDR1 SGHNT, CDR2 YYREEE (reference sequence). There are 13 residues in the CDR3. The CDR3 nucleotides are TGTGCCAGCACGACAGGGGCCGCGACGACGCAGTATTTT. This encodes CASTTGAATTQYF.

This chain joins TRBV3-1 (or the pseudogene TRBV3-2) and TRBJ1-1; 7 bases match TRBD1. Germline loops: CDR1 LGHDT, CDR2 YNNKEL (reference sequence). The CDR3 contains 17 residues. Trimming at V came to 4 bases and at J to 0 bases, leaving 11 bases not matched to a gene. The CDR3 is CASSRPGQILLNTEAFF. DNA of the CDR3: TGTGCCAGCAGCCGGCCGGGACAGATTCTCCTGAACACTGAAGCTTTCTTT.

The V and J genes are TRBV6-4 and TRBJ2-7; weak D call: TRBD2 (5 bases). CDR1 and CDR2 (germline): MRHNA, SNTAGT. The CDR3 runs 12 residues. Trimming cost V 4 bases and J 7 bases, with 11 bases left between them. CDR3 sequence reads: CASSGPPGEQYF. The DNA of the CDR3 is TGTGCCAGCAGTGGCCCCCCGGGGGAGCAGTACTTC.

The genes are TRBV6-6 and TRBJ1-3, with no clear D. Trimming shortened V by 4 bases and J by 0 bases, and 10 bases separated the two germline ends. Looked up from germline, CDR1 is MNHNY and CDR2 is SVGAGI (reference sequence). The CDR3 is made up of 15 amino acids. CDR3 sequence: CASSSPGDSGNTIYF. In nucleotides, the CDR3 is TGTGCCAGCAGTTCCCCGGGTGACTCTGGAAACACCATATATTTT.